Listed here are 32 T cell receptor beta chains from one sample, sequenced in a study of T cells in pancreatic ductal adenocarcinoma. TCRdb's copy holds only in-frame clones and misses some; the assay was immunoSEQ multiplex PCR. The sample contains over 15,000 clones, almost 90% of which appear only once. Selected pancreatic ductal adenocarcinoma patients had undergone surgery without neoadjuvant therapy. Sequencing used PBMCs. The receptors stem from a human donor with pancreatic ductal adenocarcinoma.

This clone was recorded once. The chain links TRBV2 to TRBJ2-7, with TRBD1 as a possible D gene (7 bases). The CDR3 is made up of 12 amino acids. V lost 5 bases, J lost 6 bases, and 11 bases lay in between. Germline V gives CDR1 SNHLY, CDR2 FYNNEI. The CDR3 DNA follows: TGTGCCAGCAGTCCGCAGGGGGGCGAGCAGTACTTC. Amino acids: CASSPQGGEQYF.

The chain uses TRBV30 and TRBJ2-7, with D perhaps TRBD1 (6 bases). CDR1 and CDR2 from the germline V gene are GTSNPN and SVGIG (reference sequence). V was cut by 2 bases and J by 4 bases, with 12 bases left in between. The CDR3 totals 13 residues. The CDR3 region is CAWSRGHLYEQYF. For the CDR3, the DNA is TGTGCCTGGAGTAGGGGACATCTGTACGAGCAGTACTTC.

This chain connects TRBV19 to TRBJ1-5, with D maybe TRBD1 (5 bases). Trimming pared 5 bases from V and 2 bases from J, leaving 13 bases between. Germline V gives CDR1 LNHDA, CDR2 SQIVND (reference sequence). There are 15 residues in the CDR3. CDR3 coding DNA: TGTGCCAGTAGTTCGAAAGGGGATGGCAATCAGCCCCAGCATTTT. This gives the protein CASSSKGDGNQPQHF.

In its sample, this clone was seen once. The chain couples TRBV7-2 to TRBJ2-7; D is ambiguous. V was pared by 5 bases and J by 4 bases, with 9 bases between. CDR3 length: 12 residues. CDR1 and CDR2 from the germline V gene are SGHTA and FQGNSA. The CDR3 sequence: CASSPTGYEQYF. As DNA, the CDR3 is TGTGCCAGCAGCCCCACCGGGTACGAGCAGTACTTC.

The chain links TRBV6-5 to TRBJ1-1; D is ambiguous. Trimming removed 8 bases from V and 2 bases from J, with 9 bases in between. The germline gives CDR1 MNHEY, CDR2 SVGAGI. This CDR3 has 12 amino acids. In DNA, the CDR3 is TGTGCCAGCCGGAGGGAAAACACTGAAGCTTTCTTT. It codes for CASRRENTEAFF.

This CDR3 is CASRTGEARGTDTQYF. Here the CDR3 DNA reads TGTGCCAGTAGGACGGGAGAGGCTAGGGGCACAGATACGCAGTATTTT. The rearrangement links TRBV19 to TRBJ2-3, with a possible D match to TRBD2 (6 bases). The CDR3 covers 16 residues. Germline V CDR1 and CDR2: LNHDA, SQIVND (reference sequence). V shed 6 bases and J shed 1 base, with 17 bases lying between them.

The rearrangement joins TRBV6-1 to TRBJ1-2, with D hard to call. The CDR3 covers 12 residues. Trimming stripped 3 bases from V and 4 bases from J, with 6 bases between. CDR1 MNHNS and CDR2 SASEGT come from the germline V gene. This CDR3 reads CASSDYSYGYTF. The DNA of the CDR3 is TGTGCCAGCAGTGACTACAGCTATGGCTACACCTTC.

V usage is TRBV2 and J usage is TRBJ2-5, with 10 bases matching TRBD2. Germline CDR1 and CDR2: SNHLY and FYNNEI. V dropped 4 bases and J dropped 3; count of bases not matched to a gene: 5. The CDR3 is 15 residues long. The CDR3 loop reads CASSATSGVEETQYF. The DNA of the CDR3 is TGTGCCAGCAGTGCCACTAGCGGGGTGGAAGAGACCCAGTACTTC.

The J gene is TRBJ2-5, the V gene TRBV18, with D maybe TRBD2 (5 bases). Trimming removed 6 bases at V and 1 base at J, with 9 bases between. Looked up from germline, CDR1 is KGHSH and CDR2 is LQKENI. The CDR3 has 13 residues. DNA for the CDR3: TGTGCCAGCTCGGACTGGTCCCAAGAGACCCAGTACTTC. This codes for CASSDWSQETQYF.

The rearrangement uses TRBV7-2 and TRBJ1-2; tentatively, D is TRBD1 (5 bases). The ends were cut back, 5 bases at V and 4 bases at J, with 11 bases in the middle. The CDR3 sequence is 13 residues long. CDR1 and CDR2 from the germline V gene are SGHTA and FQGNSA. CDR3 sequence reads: CASSLDSFYGYTF. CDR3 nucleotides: TGTGCCAGCAGCCTAGACAGTTTCTATGGCTACACCTTC.

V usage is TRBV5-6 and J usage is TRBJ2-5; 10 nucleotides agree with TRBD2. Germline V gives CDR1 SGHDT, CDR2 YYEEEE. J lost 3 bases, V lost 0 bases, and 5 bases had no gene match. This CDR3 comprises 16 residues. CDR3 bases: TGTGCCAGCAGCTTGGGACTAGCGGGCCCAAAAGAGACCCAGTACTTC. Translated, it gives CASSLGLAGPKETQYF.

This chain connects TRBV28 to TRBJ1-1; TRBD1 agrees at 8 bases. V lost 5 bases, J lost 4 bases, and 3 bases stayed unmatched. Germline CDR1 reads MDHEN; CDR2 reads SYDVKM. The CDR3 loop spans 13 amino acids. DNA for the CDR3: TGTGCCAGCAGTCCGACAGGGGCCACTGAAGCTTTCTTT. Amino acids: CASSPTGATEAFF.

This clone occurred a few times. The CDR3 nucleotides are TGTGCCAGCAGTTACTCCCCCGAACTGCATTATTCACCCCTCCACTTT. Protein sequence: CASSYSPELHYSPLHF. This chain connects TRBV6-6 to TRBJ1-6, with D uncertain. Trimming removed 0 bases at V and 8 bases at J, with 14 bases between. CDR3 size: 16 residues. The germline CDR1 and CDR2 sequences are MNHNY and SVGAGI (reference sequence).

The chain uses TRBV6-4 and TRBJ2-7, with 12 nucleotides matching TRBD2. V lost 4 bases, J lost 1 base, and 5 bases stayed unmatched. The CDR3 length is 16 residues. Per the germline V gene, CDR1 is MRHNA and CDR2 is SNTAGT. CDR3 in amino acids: CASSGTSGVRSYEQYF. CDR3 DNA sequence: TGTGCCAGCAGTGGGACTAGCGGGGTCCGTTCCTACGAGCAGTACTTC.

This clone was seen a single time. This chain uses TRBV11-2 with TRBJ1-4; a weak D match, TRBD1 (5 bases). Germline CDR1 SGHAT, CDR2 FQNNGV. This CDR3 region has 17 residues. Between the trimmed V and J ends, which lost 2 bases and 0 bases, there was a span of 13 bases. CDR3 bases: TGTGCCAGCAGCTTAAGGACAAGGAGTTCAACTAATGAAAAACTGTTTTTT. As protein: CASSLRTRSSTNEKLFF.

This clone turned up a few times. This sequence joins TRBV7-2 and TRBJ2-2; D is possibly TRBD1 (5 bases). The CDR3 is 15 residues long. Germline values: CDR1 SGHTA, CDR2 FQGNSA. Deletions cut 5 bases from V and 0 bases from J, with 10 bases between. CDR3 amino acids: CASSRQTANTGELFF. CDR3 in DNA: TGTGCCAGCAGCAGACAGACCGCGAACACCGGGGAGCTGTTTTTT. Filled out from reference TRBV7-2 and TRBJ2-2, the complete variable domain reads GAGVSQSPSNKVTEKGKDVELRCDPISGHTALYWYRQSLGQGLEFLIYFQGNSAPDKSGLPSDRFSAERTGGSVSTLTIQRTQQEDSAVYLCASSRQTANTGELFFGEGSRLTVL.

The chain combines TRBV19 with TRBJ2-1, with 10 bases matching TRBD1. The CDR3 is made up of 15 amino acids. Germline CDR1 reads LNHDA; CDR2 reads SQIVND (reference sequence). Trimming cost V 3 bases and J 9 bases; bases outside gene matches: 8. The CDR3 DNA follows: TGTGCCAGTAGTATTTCGGGACAGGGGAATGGTGAGCAGTTCTTC. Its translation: CASSISGQGNGEQFF.

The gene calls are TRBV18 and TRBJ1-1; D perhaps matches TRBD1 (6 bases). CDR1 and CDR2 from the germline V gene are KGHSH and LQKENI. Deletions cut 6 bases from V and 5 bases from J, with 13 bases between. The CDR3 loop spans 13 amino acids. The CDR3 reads CASSPSGETEAFF. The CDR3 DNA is TGTGCCAGCTCCCCATCAGGGGAAACTGAAGCTTTCTTT.

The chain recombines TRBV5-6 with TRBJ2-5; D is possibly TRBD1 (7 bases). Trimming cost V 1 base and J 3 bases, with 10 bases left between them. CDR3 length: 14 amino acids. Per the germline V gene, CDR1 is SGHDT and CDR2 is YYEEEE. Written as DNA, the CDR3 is TGTGCCAGCAGCTTGTTCAGGGGGGAAGAGACCCAGTACTTC. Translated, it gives CASSLFRGEETQYF.

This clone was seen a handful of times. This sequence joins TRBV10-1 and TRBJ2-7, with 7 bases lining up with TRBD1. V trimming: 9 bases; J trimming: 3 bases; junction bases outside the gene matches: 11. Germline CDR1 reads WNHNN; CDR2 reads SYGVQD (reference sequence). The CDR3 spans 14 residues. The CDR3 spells CASRATGDHYEQYF. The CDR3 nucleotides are TGCGCCAGTAGGGCAACAGGGGATCACTACGAGCAGTACTTC.

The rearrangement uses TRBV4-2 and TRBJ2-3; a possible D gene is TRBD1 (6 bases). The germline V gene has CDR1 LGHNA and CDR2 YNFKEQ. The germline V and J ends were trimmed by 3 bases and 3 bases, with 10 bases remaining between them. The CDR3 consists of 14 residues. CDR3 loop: CASSQAGTTDTQYF. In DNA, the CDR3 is TGTGCCAGCAGCCAGGCCGGGACAACAGATACGCAGTATTTT.

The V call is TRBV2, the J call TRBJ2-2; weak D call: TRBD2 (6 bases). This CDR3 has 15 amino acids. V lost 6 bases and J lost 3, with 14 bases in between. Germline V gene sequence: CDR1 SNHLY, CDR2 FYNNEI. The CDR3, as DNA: TGTGCCAGCAGCGAGGGACTCGGATACACCGGGGAGCTGTTTTTT. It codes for CASSEGLGYTGELFF.

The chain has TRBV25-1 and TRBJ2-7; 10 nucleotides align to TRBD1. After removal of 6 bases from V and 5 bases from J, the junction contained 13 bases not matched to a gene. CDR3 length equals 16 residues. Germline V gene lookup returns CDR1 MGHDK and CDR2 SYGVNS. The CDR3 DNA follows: TGTGCCAGCAGCCATGGTAGGGGACAGGGGCGTAACGAGCAGTACTTC. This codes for CASSHGRGQGRNEQYF.

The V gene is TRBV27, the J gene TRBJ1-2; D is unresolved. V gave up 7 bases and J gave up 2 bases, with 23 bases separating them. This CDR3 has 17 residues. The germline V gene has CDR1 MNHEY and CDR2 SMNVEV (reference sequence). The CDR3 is CASKNRESETRNYGYTF. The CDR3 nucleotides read TGTGCCAGCAAAAACCGGGAATCCGAAACCCGAAACTATGGCTACACCTTC.

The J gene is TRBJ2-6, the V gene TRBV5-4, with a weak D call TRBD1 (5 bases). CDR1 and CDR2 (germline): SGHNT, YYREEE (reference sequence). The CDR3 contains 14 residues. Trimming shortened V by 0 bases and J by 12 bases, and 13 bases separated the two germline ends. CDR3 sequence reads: CASSLASQGPVLTF. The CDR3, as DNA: TGTGCCAGCAGCTTGGCCTCGCAGGGTCCCGTCCTGACTTTC.

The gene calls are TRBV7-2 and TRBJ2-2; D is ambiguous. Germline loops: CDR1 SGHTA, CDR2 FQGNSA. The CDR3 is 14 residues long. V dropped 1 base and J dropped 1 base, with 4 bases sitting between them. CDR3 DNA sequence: TGTGCCAGCAGCTTAGGGAGGAACACCGGGGAGCTGTTTTTT. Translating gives CASSLGRNTGELFF.

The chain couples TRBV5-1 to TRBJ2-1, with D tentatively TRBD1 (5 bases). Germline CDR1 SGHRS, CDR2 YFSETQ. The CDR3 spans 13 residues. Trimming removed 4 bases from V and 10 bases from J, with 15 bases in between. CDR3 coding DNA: TGCGCCAGCAGCCCAGACCTGTCAGGGGAGCAGTTCTTC. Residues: CASSPDLSGEQFF. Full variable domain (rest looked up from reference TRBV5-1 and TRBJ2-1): KAGVTQTPRYLIKTRGQQVTLSCSPISGHRSVSWYQQTPGQGLQFLFEYFSETQRNKGNFPGRFSGRQFSNSRSEMNVSTLELGDSALYLCASSPDLSGEQFFGPGTRLTVL.

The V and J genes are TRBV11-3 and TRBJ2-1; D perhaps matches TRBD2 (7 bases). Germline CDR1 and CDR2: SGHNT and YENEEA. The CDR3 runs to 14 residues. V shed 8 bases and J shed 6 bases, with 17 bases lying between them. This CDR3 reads CASLKGGDINEQFF. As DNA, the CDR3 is TGTGCCAGCTTAAAAGGGGGGGATATCAATGAGCAGTTCTTC. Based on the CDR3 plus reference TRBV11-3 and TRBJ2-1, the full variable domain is EAGVVQSPRYKIIEKKQPVAFWCNPISGHNTLYWYLQNLGQGPELLIRYENEEAVDDSQLPKDRFSAERLKGVDSTLKIQPAELGDSAVYLCASLKGGDINEQFFGPGTRLTVL.

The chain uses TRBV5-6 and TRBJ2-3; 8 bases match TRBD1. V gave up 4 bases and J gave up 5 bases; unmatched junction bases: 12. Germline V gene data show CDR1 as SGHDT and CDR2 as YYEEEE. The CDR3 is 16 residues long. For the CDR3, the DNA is TGTGCCAGCAGCCCCCCAAGCACAGGGGGATTAGATACGCAGTATTTT. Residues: CASSPPSTGGLDTQYF.

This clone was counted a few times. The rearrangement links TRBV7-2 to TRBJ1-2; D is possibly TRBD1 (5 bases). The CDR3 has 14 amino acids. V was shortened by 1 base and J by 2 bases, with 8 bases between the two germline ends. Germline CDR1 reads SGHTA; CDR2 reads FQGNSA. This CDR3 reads CASSLGQGNYGYTF. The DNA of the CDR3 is TGTGCCAGCAGCTTAGGGCAGGGCAACTATGGCTACACCTTC.

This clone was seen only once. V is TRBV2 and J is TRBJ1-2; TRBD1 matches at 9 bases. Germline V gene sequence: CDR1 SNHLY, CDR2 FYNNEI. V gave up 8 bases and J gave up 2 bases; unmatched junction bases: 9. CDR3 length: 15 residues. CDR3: CASCPNRGPNYGYTF. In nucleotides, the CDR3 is TGTGCCAGCTGTCCCAACAGGGGGCCCAACTATGGCTACACCTTC.

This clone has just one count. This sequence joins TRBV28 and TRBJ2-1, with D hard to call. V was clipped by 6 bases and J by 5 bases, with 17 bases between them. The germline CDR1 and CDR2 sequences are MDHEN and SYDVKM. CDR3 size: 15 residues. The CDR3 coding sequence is TGTGCCAGCAGCTCCGACGGAGATCCTAACAATGAGCAGTTCTTC. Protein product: CASSSDGDPNNEQFF.